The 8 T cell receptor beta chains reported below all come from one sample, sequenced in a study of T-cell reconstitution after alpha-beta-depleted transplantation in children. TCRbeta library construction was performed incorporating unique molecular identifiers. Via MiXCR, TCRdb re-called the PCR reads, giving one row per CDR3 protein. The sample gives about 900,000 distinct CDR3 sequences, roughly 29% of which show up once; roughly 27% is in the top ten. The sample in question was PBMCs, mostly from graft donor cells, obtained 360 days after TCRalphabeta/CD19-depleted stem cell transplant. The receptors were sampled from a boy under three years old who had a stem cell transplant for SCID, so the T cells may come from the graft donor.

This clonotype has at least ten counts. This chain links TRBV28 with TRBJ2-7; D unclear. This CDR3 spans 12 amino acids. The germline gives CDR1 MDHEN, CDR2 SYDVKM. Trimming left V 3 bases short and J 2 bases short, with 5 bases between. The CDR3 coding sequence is TGTGCCAGCAGTTTTACGACCTACGAGCAGTACTTC. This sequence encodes CASSFTTYEQYF.

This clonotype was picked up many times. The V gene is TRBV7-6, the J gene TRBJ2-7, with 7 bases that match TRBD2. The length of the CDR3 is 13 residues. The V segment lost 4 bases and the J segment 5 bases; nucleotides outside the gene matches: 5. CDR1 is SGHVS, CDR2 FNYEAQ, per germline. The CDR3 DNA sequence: TGTGCCAGCAGCTCGACTCTAGCGGACGAGCAGTACTTC. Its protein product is CASSSTLADEQYF.

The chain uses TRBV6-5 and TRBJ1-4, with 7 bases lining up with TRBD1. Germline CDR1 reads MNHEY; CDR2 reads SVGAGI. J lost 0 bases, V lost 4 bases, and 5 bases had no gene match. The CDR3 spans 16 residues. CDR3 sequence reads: CASSSGQVATNEKLFF. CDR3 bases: TGTGCCAGCAGTTCCGGACAGGTTGCAACTAATGAAAAACTGTTTTTT.

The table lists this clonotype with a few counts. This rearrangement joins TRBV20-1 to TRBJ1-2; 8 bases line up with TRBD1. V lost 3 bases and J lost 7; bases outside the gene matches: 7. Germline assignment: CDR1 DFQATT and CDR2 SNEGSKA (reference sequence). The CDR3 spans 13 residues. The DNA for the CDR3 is TGCAGTGCTAGTGCAGTGGACAGGGCTGGCTACACCTTC. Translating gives CSASAVDRAGYTF.

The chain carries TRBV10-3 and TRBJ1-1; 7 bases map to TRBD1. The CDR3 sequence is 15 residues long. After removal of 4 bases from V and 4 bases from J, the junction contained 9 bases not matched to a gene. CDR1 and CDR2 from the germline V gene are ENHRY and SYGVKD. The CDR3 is CAISGTTGSGTEAFF. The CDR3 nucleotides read TGTGCCATCAGTGGGACGACAGGGTCCGGCACTGAAGCTTTCTTT.

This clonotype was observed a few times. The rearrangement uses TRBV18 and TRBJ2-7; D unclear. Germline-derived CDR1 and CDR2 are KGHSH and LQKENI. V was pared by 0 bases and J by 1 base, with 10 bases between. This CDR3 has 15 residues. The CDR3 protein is CASSPPYPSSYEQYF. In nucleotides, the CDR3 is TGTGCCAGCTCACCACCCTATCCTTCATCCTACGAGCAGTACTTC.

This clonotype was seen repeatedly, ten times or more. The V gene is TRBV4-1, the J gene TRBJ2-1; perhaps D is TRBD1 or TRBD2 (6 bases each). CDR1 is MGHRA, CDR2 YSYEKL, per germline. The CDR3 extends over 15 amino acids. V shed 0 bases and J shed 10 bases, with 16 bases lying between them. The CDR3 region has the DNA TGCGCCAGCAGCCAAGACGGGGGCAGGGCTTACGAGCAGTTCTTC. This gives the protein CASSQDGGRAYEQFF.

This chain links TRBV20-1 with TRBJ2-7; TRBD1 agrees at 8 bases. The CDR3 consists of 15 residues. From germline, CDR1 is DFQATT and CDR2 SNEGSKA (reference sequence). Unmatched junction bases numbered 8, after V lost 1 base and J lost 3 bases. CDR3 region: CSARAFMDRDYEQYF. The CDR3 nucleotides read TGCAGTGCTAGAGCCTTTATGGACAGGGACTACGAGCAGTACTTC.